Below, 13 T cell receptor beta chains from the same sample are listed, as sequenced in a study of T-cell reconstitution after alpha-beta-depleted transplantation in children. During its preparation, the TCRbeta library received unique molecular identifiers. Via MiXCR, TCRdb re-called the PCR reads, giving one row per CDR3 protein. The sample lists about 610,000 distinct CDR3 sequences, 25% to 30% seen once, with under 45% in the top ten. This sample comprised PBMCs, obtained before TCRalphabeta/CD19-depleted stem cell transplant. Receptors were obtained from a boy less than two years old with Wiskott-Aldrich syndrome, due to receive a stem cell transplant.

This clonotype was counted a few times. V usage is TRBV5-5 and J usage is TRBJ1-1, with a tentative D call TRBD1 (5 bases). Per the germline V gene, CDR1 is SGHKS and CDR2 is YYEKEE (reference sequence). The CDR3 consists of 13 residues. V was shortened by 7 bases and J by 3 bases, with 13 bases between the two germline ends. This CDR3 is CASGQGRDTEAFF. For the CDR3, the DNA is TGTGCCAGCGGGCAGGGCCGGGACACTGAAGCTTTCTTT.

In its sample, this clonotype was seen a few times. The chain uses TRBV6-1 and TRBJ2-1; tentatively, D is TRBD2 (5 bases). Deletions cut 7 bases from V and 7 bases from J, with 8 bases between. The CDR3 consists of 11 residues. The V gene's germline CDR1 is MNHNS and CDR2 SASEGT. CDR3 residues: CASIRGNEQFF. The CDR3 bases are TGTGCCAGCATTCGGGGTAATGAGCAGTTCTTC.

The rearrangement links TRBV28 to TRBJ2-1; TRBD2 matches at 12 bases. The CDR3 loop spans 16 amino acids. Germline loops: CDR1 MDHEN, CDR2 SYDVKM. V shed 5 bases and J 2 bases; nucleotides not matched to a gene: 4. In nucleotides, the CDR3 is TGTGCCAGCAGTCTTTGGACTAGCGGGACCTACAATGAGCAGTTCTTC. Its protein product is CASSLWTSGTYNEQFF.

The V gene is TRBV28, the J gene TRBJ2-1, with D perhaps being TRBD1 or TRBD2 (6 bases each). With 7 bases removed from V and 14 bases from J, the gap between germline ends came to 27 bases. The CDR3 is 15 amino acids. Germline lookup yields CDR1 MDHEN and CDR2 SYDVKM. The CDR3, as DNA: TGTGCCAGCACCCCTCGGGGGCCACGGCCGAATATGGAGTTCTTC. Its translation: CASTPRGPRPNMEFF.

The chain links TRBV6-5 to TRBJ2-1, with unresolved D. The CDR3 consists of 11 residues. Deletions cut 7 bases from V and 8 bases from J, with 9 bases between. The V gene's germline CDR1 is MNHEY and CDR2 SVGAGI. CDR3 sequence reads: CASTDGHEQFF. The CDR3 nucleotides are TGTGCCAGCACCGACGGGCATGAGCAGTTCTTC.

This clonotype occurred once. The chain recombines TRBV20-1 with TRBJ2-5; D ambiguous. Trimming shortened V by 3 bases and J by 4 bases, and 9 bases separated the two germline ends. Germline CDR1 is DFQATT and CDR2 is SNEGSKA (reference sequence). This CDR3 contains 12 residues. CDR3 protein: CSASSVRETQYF. The CDR3 nucleotides read TGCAGTGCTAGCTCCGTGCGAGAGACCCAGTACTTC.

J is TRBJ2-1 and V is TRBV29-1; D uncertain. Looked up from germline, CDR1 is SQVTM and CDR2 is ANQGSEA. Trimming cost V 4 bases and J 9 bases, with 19 bases left between them. CDR3 size: 14 residues. The CDR3 DNA is TGCAGCGTTGCGGGCCGGATGAGAGGCGGTGAGCAGTTCTTC. Its translation is CSVAGRMRGGEQFF.

V and J are TRBV12-3 or TRBV12-4 and TRBJ2-3; D may be TRBD1 (5 bases). The V gene lost 2 bases and the J gene lost 1 base, with 13 bases spanning the gap. The CDR3 has 16 residues. The CDR3 DNA follows: TGTGCCAGCAGTTTAATTCTGACAGCTCGCACAGATACGCAGTATTTT. Its protein is CASSLILTARTDTQYF.

This clonotype was seen a few times. The rearrangement joins TRBV7-2 to TRBJ2-1, with a weak D call TRBD2 (6 bases). Trimming cost V 4 bases and J 4 bases, with 17 bases left between them. The CDR3 consists of 16 residues. Germline V gives CDR1 SGHTA, CDR2 FQGNSA. CDR3 DNA: TGTGCCAGCAGCTCTACCGAAGCGGGTGATTACAATGAGCAGTTCTTC. Protein sequence: CASSSTEAGDYNEQFF.

Only a few counts were recorded for this clonotype. The chain is built from TRBV18 and TRBJ2-1; the match to TRBD2 covers 7 bases. Germline CDR1 and CDR2: KGHSH and LQKENI. V was pared by 4 bases and J by 9 bases, with 12 bases of the junction left unmatched. CDR3 length equals 15 residues. CDR3: CASSLSSSGLGEQFF. In DNA, the CDR3 is TGTGCCAGCTCACTCAGCTCTAGCGGTCTAGGTGAGCAGTTCTTC.

This clonotype was recorded a few times. The V gene is TRBV7-9, the J gene TRBJ2-7; D uncertain. Germline V gene data show CDR1 as SEHNR and CDR2 as FQNEAQ (reference sequence). The V end lost 5 bases, the J end lost 0 bases, and 17 bases lay between the germline ends. CDR3 length: 16 residues. The CDR3 DNA reads as TGTGCCAGCAGCCCCCGGTGGCGTTGGAGCTCCTACGAGCAGTACTTC. Amino acids: CASSPRWRWSSYEQYF.

This clonotype occurred a few times. The gene calls are TRBV5-6 and TRBJ1-5; no clear D gene. Trimming left V 6 bases short and J 0 bases short, with 13 bases between. The CDR3 sequence is 15 residues long. CDR1 SGHDT and CDR2 YYEEEE come from the germline V gene. The CDR3 spells CASTASRYSNQPQHF. The CDR3 DNA reads as TGTGCCAGCACCGCCAGTAGATATAGCAATCAGCCCCAGCATTTT. Full variable domain (rest looked up from reference TRBV5-6 and TRBJ1-5): DAGVTQSPTHLIKTRGQQVTLRCSPKSGHDTVSWYQQALGQGPQFIFQYYEEEERQRGNFPDRFSGHQFPNYSSELNVNALLLGDSALYLCASTASRYSNQPQHFGDGTRLSIL.

V gene TRBV12-3 or TRBV12-4 combines with J gene TRBJ1-1; the D is unclear. V lost 5 bases, J lost 5 bases, and 15 bases lay in between. The CDR3 is 14 amino acids. CDR3 in amino acids: CASSIKGGMTEAFF. The CDR3 bases are TGTGCCAGCAGTATAAAGGGAGGGATGACTGAAGCTTTCTTT.